These 30 T cell receptor beta chains originate from one sample sequenced in a study of T cell clonotyping in hematopoietic cell transplantation. The table came from immunoSEQ multiplex PCR; TCRdb's copy has only in-frame clones and leaves some out. Of roughly 10,000 clones in the sample, around 97% were seen once. The input for sequencing was peripheral blood mononuclear cells, taken 100 days after allogeneic stem cell transplant. These receptors all stem from a male patient between 60 and 69 years old who had an allogeneic stem cell transplant from a related donor, so the T cells may come from the graft donor. Some clones in this sample may be carry-over from other donors' samples.

The DNA for the CDR3 is TGTGCCAGCAGCCTGTCGCCCCCTTATGGCTACACCTTC. It is translated as CASSLSPPYGYTF. V usage is TRBV5-6 and J usage is TRBJ1-2; D is unresolved. Deletions cut 4 bases from V and 5 bases from J, with 12 bases between. Germline lookup yields CDR1 SGHDT and CDR2 YYEEEE. This CDR3 contains 13 residues.

V is TRBV6-6 and J is TRBJ1-3; 7 positions match TRBD1. Germline V CDR1 and CDR2: MNHNY, SVGAGI (reference sequence). The CDR3 is 16 residues long. The trim removed 2 bases at V and 1 base at J, leaving 5 bases unmatched. CDR3 sequence reads: CASSYPGTESGNTIYF. DNA of the CDR3: TGTGCCAGCAGTTACCCTGGGACAGAGTCTGGAAACACCATATATTTT.

The chain carries TRBV5-1 and TRBJ2-5; unclear D gene. The V gene lost 7 bases and the J gene lost 2 bases, with 12 bases spanning the gap. CDR3 length: 13 amino acids. Germline V gene data show CDR1 as SGHRS and CDR2 as YFSETQ. The CDR3 DNA follows: TGCGCCAGCGGCCAGGAGATACAAGAGACCCAGTACTTC. This translates into CASGQEIQETQYF.

The rearrangement joins TRBV4-1 to TRBJ2-7; the D call may be TRBD1 or TRBD2 (6 bases each). CDR1 is MGHRA and CDR2 is YSYEKL in the germline V gene. Trimming took 3 bases from V and 7 from J, leaving 19 bases between them. The CDR3 sequence is 15 residues long. CDR3 residues: CASSQIKGGKGEQYF. The CDR3 bases are TGCGCCAGCAGCCAGATAAAGGGGGGTAAGGGTGAGCAGTACTTC.

This rearrangement joins TRBV5-1 to TRBJ2-7; no reliable D call. Looked up from germline, CDR1 is SGHRS and CDR2 is YFSETQ. CDR3 length: 12 residues. Deletions cut 3 bases from V and 4 bases from J, with 8 bases between. The CDR3 sequence is CASSSTTYEQYF. The CDR3 DNA sequence: TGCGCCAGCAGCTCCACTACGTACGAGCAGTACTTC.

The chain has TRBV27 and TRBJ1-1, with D possibly TRBD1 on 5 matching bases. The CDR3 has 14 residues. The germline V and J ends were trimmed by 3 bases and 2 bases, with 10 bases remaining between them. CDR1 MNHEY and CDR2 SMNVEV come from the germline V gene (reference sequence). CDR3 bases: TGTGCCAGCAGTTTTCGGGGCCCAAACACTGAAGCTTTCTTT. Protein: CASSFRGPNTEAFF.

The rearrangement uses TRBV5-4 and TRBJ1-2, with no clear D. The V end was cut by 1 base, the J end by 0 bases, with 4 bases between. There are 13 residues in the CDR3. Looked up from germline, CDR1 is SGHNT and CDR2 is YYREEE (reference sequence). The CDR3 DNA sequence: TGTGCCAGCAGCTTGTTCGCTAACTATGGCTACACCTTC. It specifies CASSLFANYGYTF.

The chain links TRBV30 to TRBJ2-1, with no clear D. This CDR3 comprises 12 residues. The ends were cut back, 2 bases at V and 5 bases at J, with 7 bases in the middle. The germline gives CDR1 GTSNPN, CDR2 SVGIG (reference sequence). CDR3 nucleotides: TGTGCCTGGAGTACTGGGAACAATGAGCAGTTCTTC. It encodes CAWSTGNNEQFF. The entire variable domain, with the rest obtained from reference TRBV30 and TRBJ2-1, is as follows: SQTIHQWPATLVQPVGSPLSLECTVEGTSNPNLYWYRQAAGRGLQLLFYSVGIGQISSEVPQNLSASRPQDRQFILSSKKLLLSDSGFYLCAWSTGNNEQFFGPGTRLTVL.

For the CDR3, the DNA is TGTGCCAGCAGTTTAAATTGGGCGGCGGGCAATCAGCCCCAGCATTTT. Its translation: CASSLNWAAGNQPQHF. The V call is TRBV28, the J call TRBJ1-5, with D hard to call. The CDR3 consists of 16 residues. Trimming took off 2 bases at V and 2 bases at J, with 13 bases between the two ends. Germline V CDR1 and CDR2: MDHEN, SYDVKM.

The chain combines TRBV7-2 with TRBJ1-2; D not certain. Trimming left V 4 bases short and J 4 bases short, with 13 bases between. The CDR3 has 14 residues. Germline V gene data show CDR1 as SGHTA and CDR2 as FQGNSA. In DNA form, the CDR3 reads TGTGCCAGCAGCTCTACCCCAGCGTTCTATGGCTACACCTTC. This gives the protein CASSSTPAFYGYTF.

The V call is TRBV28, the J call TRBJ1-2; maybe TRBD1 (5 bases). Germline-derived CDR1 and CDR2 are MDHEN and SYDVKM. This CDR3 region has 13 residues. V was cut by 4 bases and J by 8 bases, with 14 bases left in between. CDR3 loop: CASSSAEGIGYTF. For the CDR3, the DNA is TGTGCCAGCAGTTCGGCTGAGGGGATAGGCTACACCTTC.

The V and J genes are TRBV28 and TRBJ1-2; perhaps TRBD1 as D (5 bases). The germline V and J ends were trimmed by 2 bases and 0 bases, with 10 bases remaining between them. This CDR3 region has 15 residues. Looked up from germline, CDR1 is MDHEN and CDR2 is SYDVKM. The CDR3 nucleotides read TGTGCCAGCAGTTTAGTTTGGACAACTAACTATGGCTACACCTTC. Residues: CASSLVWTTNYGYTF.

The chain combines TRBV7-2 with TRBJ2-3; unclear D gene. Germline CDR1 SGHTA, CDR2 FQGNSA. V gave up 1 base and J gave up 3 bases, with 5 bases separating them. CDR3 size: 13 residues. CDR3 sequence: CASSLDRTDTQYF. The CDR3 region has the DNA TGTGCCAGCAGCTTAGATAGAACAGATACGCAGTATTTT.

This rearrangement joins TRBV7-8 to TRBJ2-7; TRBD1 matches 8 bases. This CDR3 has 15 amino acids. The V segment lost 2 bases and the J segment 3 bases; nucleotides outside the gene matches: 6. CDR1 is SGHVS and CDR2 is FQNEAQ in the germline V gene. CDR3 residues: CASSLTRDRHYEQYF. In DNA, the CDR3 is TGTGCCAGCAGCTTAACCCGGGACAGGCACTACGAGCAGTACTTC.

V is TRBV28 and J is TRBJ1-1, with D unclear. V was trimmed by 4 bases and J by 1 base, leaving 10 bases between them. From germline, CDR1 is MDHEN and CDR2 SYDVKM. CDR3 length: 14 residues. In DNA, the CDR3 is TGTGCCAGCAGTTCCTCATCCGCGAACACTGAAGCTTTCTTT. Translated: CASSSSSANTEAFF.

This rearrangement joins TRBV27 to TRBJ1-2, with 9 bases that match TRBD1. Germline CDR1 and CDR2: MNHEY and SMNVEV (reference sequence). This CDR3 contains 16 residues. Trimming at V came to 6 bases and at J to 0 bases, leaving 8 bases not matched to a gene. CDR3 loop: CASRGTGQASNYGYTF. The CDR3 bases are TGTGCCAGCAGGGGGACAGGGCAGGCCTCTAACTATGGCTACACCTTC.

This chain joins TRBV29-1 and TRBJ2-7; D remains ambiguous. Trimming took off 2 bases at V and 4 bases at J, with 12 bases between the two ends. The length of the CDR3 is 13 residues. The germline V gene has CDR1 SQVTM and CDR2 ANQGSEA. CDR3 sequence reads: CSVESPRSYEQYF. For the CDR3, the DNA is TGCAGCGTTGAAAGTCCACGGAGTTACGAGCAGTACTTC.

The chain carries TRBV14 and TRBJ2-1; 10 nucleotides match TRBD1. The V and J ends lost 4 bases and 8 bases, in that order; junction bases with no gene match: 2. CDR3 size: 13 residues. Germline V CDR1 and CDR2: SGHDN, FVKESK. CDR3 amino acids: CASSRDRGDEQFF. Here the CDR3 DNA reads TGTGCCAGCAGCCGGGACAGGGGCGATGAGCAGTTCTTC.

The V call is TRBV9, the J call TRBJ2-1; D gene ambiguous. Germline loops: CDR1 SGDLS, CDR2 YYNGEE. The CDR3 extends over 13 amino acids. Trimming removed 0 bases from V and 8 bases from J, with 9 bases in between. As DNA, the CDR3 is TGTGCCAGCAGCGTAGTACTAACGGATGAGCAGTTCTTC. Translating gives CASSVVLTDEQFF.

V and J are TRBV29-1 and TRBJ2-7, with D unclear. The V end lost 4 bases, the J end lost 6 bases, and 16 bases lay between the germline ends. Germline lookup yields CDR1 SQVTM and CDR2 ANQGSEA. The CDR3 runs 13 residues. CDR3 loop: CSVVRGRAGEQYF. DNA for the CDR3: TGCAGCGTTGTCAGAGGAAGAGCAGGCGAGCAGTACTTC.

The CDR3 DNA follows: TGCGCCAGCAGCCAGGGACAGGGGGCGAACAATGAGCAGTTCTTC. As protein: CASSQGQGANNEQFF. This chain connects TRBV4-1 to TRBJ2-1, with 12 bases identical to TRBD1. The CDR3 extends over 15 amino acids. V shed 3 bases, J shed 5 bases, and the junction held 2 bases outside the gene matches. CDR1 and CDR2 from the germline V gene are MGHRA and YSYEKL.

The chain recombines TRBV29-1 with TRBJ2-3; 11 nucleotides agree with TRBD1. The CDR3 extends over 15 amino acids. The germline V gene encodes CDR1 SQVTM and CDR2 ANQGSEA. V shed 4 bases, J shed 3 bases, and the junction held 6 bases outside the gene matches. The CDR3 loop is CSVAGGQGATDTQYF. The CDR3 DNA reads as TGCAGCGTTGCCGGTGGACAGGGGGCGACAGATACGCAGTATTTT.

The chain combines TRBV5-1 with TRBJ2-5; a possible D gene is TRBD1 (7 bases). The V end was cut by 5 bases, the J end by 1 base, with 12 bases between. Germline-derived CDR1 and CDR2 are SGHRS and YFSETQ. This CDR3 has 14 residues. CDR3 bases: TGCGCCAGCAGTGCGGGACAGAGCCAAGAGACCCAGTACTTC. It is translated as CASSAGQSQETQYF.

This chain uses TRBV6-1 with TRBJ1-3, with a tentative D call TRBD1 (5 bases). Germline loops: CDR1 MNHNS, CDR2 SASEGT. V gave up 6 bases and J gave up 4 bases, with 10 bases separating them. CDR3 length: 13 residues. The CDR3 DNA reads TGTGCCAGCAGCGTAGACAGAGGAAACACCATATATTTT. Translation gives CASSVDRGNTIYF.

This clone was counted once. V and J are TRBV28 and TRBJ1-5, with D unresolved. Germline V lookup: CDR1 MDHEN, CDR2 SYDVKM. CDR3 size: 13 residues. Trimming removed 2 bases at V and 6 bases at J, with 8 bases between. CDR3 amino acids: CASSLAGSQPQHF. The CDR3 DNA sequence: TGTGCCAGCAGTTTAGCAGGAAGTCAGCCCCAGCATTTT.

CDR3 bases: TGTGCCAGCAGCCGGACAGGGGCCCCAGATACGCAGTATTTT. Protein product: CASSRTGAPDTQYF. V is TRBV6-5 and J is TRBJ2-3; 9 bases agree with TRBD1. Germline assignment: CDR1 MNHEY and CDR2 SVGAGI. CDR3 size: 14 residues. V gave up 6 bases and J gave up 4 bases; unmatched junction bases: 5.

This clone was observed a few times. This chain uses TRBV6-1 with TRBJ1-1; 7 nucleotides line up with TRBD1. V was clipped by 8 bases and J by 1 base; unmatched bases: 7. The CDR3 consists of 14 residues. The V gene's germline CDR1 is MNHNS and CDR2 SASEGT. CDR3 loop: CASGARGWNTEAFF. In nucleotides, the CDR3 is TGTGCCAGCGGGGCCAGGGGGTGGAACACTGAAGCTTTCTTT.

This clone was seen just once. V gene TRBV9 combines with J gene TRBJ1-1; D ambiguous. The length of the CDR3 is 15 residues. Germline V gives CDR1 SGDLS, CDR2 YYNGEE. The ends were cut back, 0 bases at V and 4 bases at J, with 13 bases in the middle. CDR3 bases: TGTGCCAGCAGCGTAGTCCCGGGGTTAGTCACTGAAGCTTTCTTT. This translates into CASSVVPGLVTEAFF. Combining the CDR3 with reference TRBV9 and TRBJ1-1 gives the whole variable domain DSGVTQTPKHLITATGQRVTLRCSPRSGDLSVYWYQQSLDQGLQFLIQYYNGEERAKGNILERFSAQQFPDLHSELNLSSLELGDSALYFCASSVVPGLVTEAFFGQGTRLTVV.

V gene TRBV14 combines with J gene TRBJ2-7; 8 positions agree with TRBD2. The ends lost 5 bases at V and 5 bases at J; junction bases unmatched: 8. Germline CDR1 reads SGHDN; CDR2 reads FVKESK. CDR3 length equals 14 residues. Written as DNA, the CDR3 is TGTGCCAGCAGCGCGGGGGGTGGATTCCACGAGCAGTACTTC. Translating it yields CASSAGGGFHEQYF.

A single count supports this clone. The CDR3, as DNA: TGCAGTGCTAGAGATTCAGAGACCCAGTACTTC. This gives the protein CSARDSETQYF. The chain carries TRBV20-1 and TRBJ2-5; D gene uncertain. The CDR3 extends over 11 amino acids. Trimming pared 0 bases from V and 4 bases from J, leaving 3 bases between. Germline CDR1 and CDR2: DFQATT and SNEGSKA (reference sequence).